This T cell receptor (beta chain) came from a study of CD4 T cells in relation to SARS-CoV-2 and coronaviruses. Overall study context: ViraFEST: approximately eleven-day antigen culture of PBMCs, then TCR beta CDR3 sequencing.

Comment on this clone: The antigen remains undetermined.

Method: immunoSEQ multiplex PCR; TCRdb's copy keeps in-frame clones and lacks some. The data contain about 17,000 clones, approximately 81% of them singletons. Before the COVID-19 pandemic, during about 2011-2018, CD4+ T cells were taken from unexposed donors. CD4+ T cells were isolated from the cells after more than nine days of culture. CDR3 length: 13 amino acids. Trimming cost V 7 bases and J 1 base, with 8 bases left between them. Germline assignment: CDR1 MGHRA and CDR2 YSYEKL. The sequence was obtained from a human donor in good health. The sample was CD4+ T cells from PBMCs, cultured in vitro. The chain combines TRBV4-1 with TRBJ1-5, with D perhaps TRBD1 (5 bases). CDR3 amino acids: CASTRGSNQPQHF. The CDR3 region has the DNA TGCGCCAGCACCCGGGGGAGCAATCAGCCCCAGCATTTT.